The 9 T cell receptor beta chains below all came from one sample that was sequenced in a study of multiple sclerosis patients with progressive multifocal leukoencephalopathy. The repertoire was sequenced with immunoSEQ multiplex PCR; TCRdb's copy has only in-frame clones and lacks some. Counted here are about 30,000 clones, 85% to 90% occurring once; the ten biggest clones make up 9.5% to 15%. The time point was: time of PML onset. The starting material was PBMCs, obtained from a patient treated with natalizumab. Receptors originate from a woman aged 30 to 39 with progressive multifocal leukoencephalopathy.

The chain carries TRBV7-5 and TRBJ2-1; no DNA check was done on the table's D call, TRBD2. TRBV7-5 is deemed a pseudogene. CDR3 length equals 17 residues. The CDR3 DNA follows: TGTGCCAGCAGACTAAAAGGCACGGAGCTCTCCTACAATGAGCAGTTCTTC. As protein: CASRLKGTELSYNEQFF.

V gene TRBV25-1 combines with J gene TRBJ2-5, with D possibly TRBD2 on 5 matching bases. Per the germline V gene, CDR1 is MGHDK and CDR2 is SYGVNS. Trimming left V 5 bases short and J 4 bases short, with 11 bases between. The CDR3 contains 13 residues. CDR3: CASSSLEAETQYF. The CDR3 DNA reads TGTGCCAGCAGTTCCCTGGAGGCAGAGACCCAGTACTTC.

This chain links TRBV9 with TRBJ2-7; D might be TRBD1 or TRBD2, each matching 5 bases. Germline V gene sequence: CDR1 SGDLS, CDR2 YYNGEE. CDR3 length equals 15 residues. Trimming shortened V by 0 bases and J by 2 bases, and 12 bases separated the two germline ends. CDR3 sequence: CASSVGTGLTYEQYF. CDR3 in DNA: TGTGCCAGCAGCGTAGGGACGGGGCTCACCTACGAGCAGTACTTC. The full variable domain, in which reference TRBV9 and TRBJ2-7 provide the parts outside the CDR3, is DSGVTQTPKHLITATGQRVTLRCSPRSGDLSVYWYQQSLDQGLQFLIQYYNGEERAKGNILERFSAQQFPDLHSELNLSSLELGDSALYFCASSVGTGLTYEQYFGPGTRLTVT.

The DNA for the CDR3 is TGTGCCAGCAGCCCTGGGAGCGGGGCCTACAATGAGCAGTTCTTC. Its protein is CASSPGSGAYNEQFF. This rearrangement joins TRBV14 to TRBJ2-1, with TRBD2 matching 7 bases. Germline V lookup: CDR1 SGHDN, CDR2 FVKESK. The V segment lost 4 bases and the J segment 2 bases; nucleotides outside the gene matches: 5. The CDR3 consists of 15 residues.

CDR3 bases: TGTGCCAGCAGCTTAGGGACTAGCGGGAGTAAGGGTGAGCAGTTCTTC. Residues: CASSLGTSGSKGEQFF. The chain uses TRBV7-6 and TRBJ2-1; TRBD2 agrees at 13 bases. V dropped 1 base and J dropped 9; count of bases not matched to a gene: 6. CDR3 size: 16 residues. The germline V gene has CDR1 SGHVS and CDR2 FNYEAQ.

The chain links TRBV6-5 to TRBJ2-7, with 14 bases identical to TRBD2. CDR1 MNHEY and CDR2 SVGAGI come from the germline V gene. V lost 2 bases to trimming and J lost 4 bases; unmatched junction nucleotides: 1. The CDR3 extends over 15 amino acids. The CDR3 protein is CASSYGTSGSYEQYF. The CDR3 DNA sequence: TGTGCCAGCAGTTACGGGACTAGCGGGAGTTACGAGCAGTACTTC.

The gene calls are TRBV11-2 and TRBJ2-6; D unresolved. This CDR3 spans 15 amino acids. V lost 1 base to trimming and J lost 4 bases, with 8 bases between them. CDR1 and CDR2 from the germline V gene are SGHAT and FQNNGV. This CDR3 reads CASSLGIWGANVLTF. CDR3 nucleotide sequence: TGTGCCAGCAGCTTAGGCATCTGGGGGGCCAACGTCCTGACTTTC. The variable domain in full, completed from reference TRBV11-2 and TRBJ2-6, reads EAGVAQSPRYKIIEKRQSVAFWCNPISGHATLYWYQQILGQGPKLLIQFQNNGVVDDSQLPKDRFSAERLKGVDSTLKIQPAKLEDSAVYLCASSLGIWGANVLTFGAGSRLTVL.

The chain has TRBV18 and TRBJ2-7, with 10 positions matching TRBD1. Germline assignment: CDR1 KGHSH and CDR2 LQKENI. The junction had 9 bases not matched to a gene; V was cut back by 3 bases and J by 7 bases. This CDR3 is 15 amino acids long. CDR3 loop: CASSPVTGGAGEQYF. In DNA form, the CDR3 reads TGTGCCAGCTCACCGGTGACAGGGGGCGCGGGGGAGCAGTACTTC. The full variable domain, rest sourced from reference TRBV18 and TRBJ2-7, is NAGVMQNPRHLVRRRGQEARLRCSPMKGHSHVYWYRQLPEEGLKFMVYLQKENIIDESGMPKERFSAEFPKEGPSILRIQQVVRGDSAAYFCASSPVTGGAGEQYFGPGTRLTVT.

The rearrangement uses TRBV30 and TRBJ1-6, with D unresolved. CDR1 is GTSNPN and CDR2 is SVGIG in the germline V gene (reference sequence). CDR3 length: 13 residues. V lost 3 bases and J lost 8, with 11 bases in between. In nucleotides, the CDR3 is TGTGCCTGGAGGGGCAATGGTTATTCACCCCTCCACTTT. Its protein is CAWRGNGYSPLHF.